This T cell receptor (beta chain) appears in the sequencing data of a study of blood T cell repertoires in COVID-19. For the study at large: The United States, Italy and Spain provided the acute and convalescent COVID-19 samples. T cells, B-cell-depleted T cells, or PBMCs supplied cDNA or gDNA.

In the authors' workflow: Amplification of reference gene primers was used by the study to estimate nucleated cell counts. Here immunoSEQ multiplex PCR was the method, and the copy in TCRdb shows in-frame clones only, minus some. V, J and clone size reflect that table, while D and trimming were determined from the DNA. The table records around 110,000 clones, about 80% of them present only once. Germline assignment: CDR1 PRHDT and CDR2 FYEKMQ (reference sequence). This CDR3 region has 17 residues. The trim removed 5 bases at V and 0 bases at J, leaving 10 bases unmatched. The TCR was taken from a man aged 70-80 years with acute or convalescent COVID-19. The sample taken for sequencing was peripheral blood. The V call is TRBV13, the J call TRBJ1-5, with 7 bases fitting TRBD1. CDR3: CASSLQGGSYSNQPQHF. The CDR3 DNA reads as TGTGCCAGCAGCCTCCAAGGGGGCTCTTATAGCAATCAGCCCCAGCATTTT.